Following are 20 T cell receptor beta chains from one sample sequenced in a study of blood T cell repertoires in COVID-19. Produced via immunoSEQ multiplex PCR; TCRdb's table is partial and in-frame only. This sample has more than 150,000 clones, with 70% to 80% found just once. Material: peripheral blood. The receptors stem from a man over 45 who had recovered from COVID-19.

The chain links TRBV5-1 to TRBJ2-5, with 13 bases that match TRBD2. Unmatched junction bases numbered 6, after V lost 5 bases and J lost 2 bases. The CDR3 length is 16 residues. From germline, CDR1 is SGHRS and CDR2 YFSETQ. This CDR3 reads CASRLGLAGDQETQYF. The CDR3 DNA reads as TGCGCCAGCAGATTAGGACTAGCGGGAGATCAAGAGACCCAGTACTTC.

The rearrangement joins TRBV27 to TRBJ1-2; 7 positions agree with TRBD1. Germline V lookup: CDR1 MNHEY, CDR2 SMNVEV (reference sequence). This CDR3 comprises 16 residues. The ends lost 7 bases at V and 7 bases at J; junction bases unmatched: 18. The CDR3 loop is CASTPLGERGQGGYTF. CDR3 coding DNA: TGTGCCAGCACCCCATTAGGGGAAAGGGGGCAAGGTGGCTACACCTTC.

The chain couples TRBV3-1 (or the pseudogene TRBV3-2) to TRBJ2-1, with D possibly being TRBD2 (5 bases). Germline lookup yields CDR1 LGHDT and CDR2 YNNKEL (reference sequence). V lost 0 bases and J 2 bases, leaving 11 bases between the germline ends. The CDR3 consists of 16 residues. CDR3 in amino acids: CASSQDPTSTYNEQFF. The CDR3 nucleotides are TGTGCCAGCAGCCAAGATCCAACTAGTACCTACAATGAGCAGTTCTTC.

The chain has TRBV4-1 and TRBJ2-6; 7 positions match TRBD1. Trimming removed 1 base from V and 0 bases from J; junction bases left unmatched: 12. Per the germline V gene, CDR1 is MGHRA and CDR2 is YSYEKL. There are 20 residues in the CDR3. DNA of the CDR3: TGCGCCAGCAGCCAAGGCCGTAACAGGGGTCCCCTCTCTGGGGCCAACGTCCTGACTTTC. This codes for CASSQGRNRGPLSGANVLTF.

The chain links TRBV4-1 to TRBJ2-7, with 9 bases aligning to TRBD2. The J segment lost 0 bases and the V segment lost 4 bases, leaving 13 bases of the junction unmatched. The CDR3 has 18 amino acids. Germline values: CDR1 MGHRA, CDR2 YSYEKL. This CDR3 reads CASSLRTSVDASSYEQYF. The DNA for the CDR3 is TGCGCCAGCAGCCTACGGACTAGCGTAGATGCGAGCTCCTACGAGCAGTACTTC.

The chain uses TRBV30 and TRBJ2-1; 7 bases are shared with TRBD2. The V gene end was trimmed by 3 bases and the J gene end by 6 bases; junction bases not matched to a gene: 8. CDR1 and CDR2 (germline): GTSNPN, SVGIG (reference sequence). This CDR3 has 14 residues. The CDR3, as DNA: TGTGCCTGGAGAGGGGTGGCGGGAGCCAATGAGCAGTTCTTC. Amino acids: CAWRGVAGANEQFF.

This rearrangement joins TRBV29-1 to TRBJ1-1, with TRBD1 as a possible D gene (5 bases). The CDR3 extends over 14 amino acids. V lost 5 bases to trimming and J lost 4 bases, with 17 bases between them. CDR1 and CDR2 from the germline V gene are SQVTM and ANQGSEA. Here the CDR3 DNA reads TGCAGCGTTACGCCCGGAGGGGTAAGCACTGAAGCTTTCTTT. This translates into CSVTPGGVSTEAFF.

The gene calls are TRBV18 and TRBJ1-2; unclear D gene. The CDR3 has 14 amino acids. The germline V gene encodes CDR1 KGHSH and CDR2 LQKENI. V dropped 4 bases and J dropped 5 bases, with 14 bases sitting between them. CDR3 sequence (DNA): TGTGCCAGCTCACTAAACCGGGTCTCTTATGGCTACACCTTC. Translated: CASSLNRVSYGYTF.

Only one count was recorded for this clone. The rearrangement links TRBV10-3 to TRBJ2-7; 9 nucleotides align to TRBD1. The junction had 4 bases not matched to a gene; V was cut back by 0 bases and J by 4 bases. The CDR3 covers 15 residues. Per the germline V gene, CDR1 is ENHRY and CDR2 is SYGVKD. The CDR3 region is CAISESRQGVYEQYF. The CDR3 DNA reads as TGTGCCATCAGTGAGTCGCGACAGGGGGTTTACGAGCAGTACTTC.

CDR3 residues: CASSLATGTEAFF. Here the CDR3 DNA reads TGCGCCAGCAGCTTGGCTACGGGCACTGAAGCTTTCTTT. The chain couples TRBV5-1 to TRBJ1-1, with unresolved D. The germline gives CDR1 SGHRS, CDR2 YFSETQ. The CDR3 contains 13 residues. The germline V and J ends were trimmed by 0 bases and 4 bases, with 7 bases remaining between them. The full variable domain, with the rest looked up from reference TRBV5-1 and TRBJ1-1, is KAGVTQTPRYLIKTRGQQVTLSCSPISGHRSVSWYQQTPGQGLQFLFEYFSETQRNKGNFPGRFSGRQFSNSRSEMNVSTLELGDSALYLCASSLATGTEAFFGQGTRLTVV.

This chain joins TRBV30 and TRBJ2-7; tentatively, D is TRBD2 (6 bases). The CDR3 totals 14 residues. V dropped 2 bases and J dropped 3 bases, with 14 bases sitting between them. Per the germline V gene, CDR1 is GTSNPN and CDR2 is SVGIG (reference sequence). The CDR3 region is CAWSSKGLSYEQYF. The CDR3 DNA reads as TGTGCCTGGAGTTCTAAGGGACTGAGCTACGAGCAGTACTTC.

J is TRBJ2-1 and V is TRBV5-1; 11 bases line up with TRBD2. Germline V CDR1 and CDR2: SGHRS, YFSETQ. Losses at the gene ends were 4 bases for V and 8 bases for J; bases not matched to a gene: 5. This CDR3 is 14 amino acids long. The CDR3 coding sequence is TGCGCCAGCAGCGACACTAGCGGGAGAGATGAGCAGTTCTTC. Amino acid sequence: CASSDTSGRDEQFF.

The chain combines TRBV27 with TRBJ2-1; possibly TRBD2 for D (6 bases). Germline V gives CDR1 MNHEY, CDR2 SMNVEV (reference sequence). The CDR3 is 16 amino acids. Trimming took 7 bases from V and 0 from J, leaving 16 bases between them. CDR3 residues: CASTKAGTASYNEQFF. CDR3 coding DNA: TGTGCCAGCACCAAAGCTGGGACTGCCTCCTACAATGAGCAGTTCTTC.

The rearrangement links TRBV6-2 or TRBV6-3 to TRBJ1-1; 7 bases align to TRBD1. The germline gives CDR1 MNHEY, CDR2 SVGEGT. This CDR3 region has 13 residues. The V segment lost 5 bases and the J segment 3 bases; nucleotides outside the gene matches: 3. Here the CDR3 DNA reads TGTGCCAGCAGTGACGACAGGGACACTGAAGCTTTCTTT. Translation: CASSDDRDTEAFF.

The chain joins TRBV14 to TRBJ1-3; D is unresolved. Trimming took 4 bases from V and 2 from J, leaving 15 bases between them. The CDR3 is 16 amino acids. In germline, CDR1 is SGHDN, CDR2 FVKESK. CDR3 DNA: TGTGCCAGCAGCCGCCTTGGGGAGGCTACTGGAAACACCATATATTTT. Protein product: CASSRLGEATGNTIYF.

This chain connects TRBV4-2 to TRBJ2-7; D possibly corresponds to TRBD1 (6 bases). Germline V gives CDR1 LGHNA, CDR2 YNFKEQ. V lost 0 bases and J 5 bases, leaving 17 bases between the germline ends. The CDR3 runs 16 residues. The DNA of the CDR3 is TGTGCCAGCAGCCAAGAAGGGAGAGGGGGTGTCGACGAGCAGTACTTC. This translates into CASSQEGRGGVDEQYF.

V and J are TRBV9 and TRBJ1-1; D not certain. V gave up 4 bases and J gave up 2 bases, with 15 bases separating them. The germline gives CDR1 SGDLS, CDR2 YYNGEE. The CDR3 has 15 amino acids. The DNA of the CDR3 is TGTGCCAGCAGCCCCCATGCCGGGGTTAACACTGAAGCTTTCTTT. Translating it yields CASSPHAGVNTEAFF.

This clone showed up just once. This chain uses TRBV5-8 with TRBJ1-5; D perhaps matches TRBD1 (6 bases). CDR3 length: 13 residues. Germline CDR1 reads SGHTS; CDR2 reads YDEGEE. Trimming pared 4 bases from V and 4 bases from J, leaving 9 bases between. CDR3 in DNA: TGTGCCAGCAGCCACGACAGGAATCAGCCCCAGCATTTT. The encoded protein is CASSHDRNQPQHF.

This sequence joins TRBV5-1 and TRBJ2-1, with TRBD1 matching over 9 bases. The V gene end was trimmed by 6 bases and the J gene end by 4 bases; junction bases not matched to a gene: 8. This CDR3 contains 15 residues. CDR1 is SGHRS, CDR2 YFSETQ, per germline. The CDR3: CASTLGTGSYNEQFF. As DNA, the CDR3 is TGCGCCAGCACCTTAGGGACAGGGAGTTACAATGAGCAGTTCTTC.

The rearrangement links TRBV7-2 to TRBJ2-4; 8 bases map to TRBD2. Per germline, CDR1 SGHTA and CDR2 FQGNSA. This CDR3 spans 19 amino acids. After removal of 1 base from V and 0 bases from J, the junction contained 11 bases not matched to a gene. This chain's CDR3 is CASSLDRSGSGVAKNIQYF. DNA for the CDR3: TGTGCCAGCAGCTTAGATCGTTCGGGTAGCGGGGTAGCCAAAAACATTCAGTACTTC.